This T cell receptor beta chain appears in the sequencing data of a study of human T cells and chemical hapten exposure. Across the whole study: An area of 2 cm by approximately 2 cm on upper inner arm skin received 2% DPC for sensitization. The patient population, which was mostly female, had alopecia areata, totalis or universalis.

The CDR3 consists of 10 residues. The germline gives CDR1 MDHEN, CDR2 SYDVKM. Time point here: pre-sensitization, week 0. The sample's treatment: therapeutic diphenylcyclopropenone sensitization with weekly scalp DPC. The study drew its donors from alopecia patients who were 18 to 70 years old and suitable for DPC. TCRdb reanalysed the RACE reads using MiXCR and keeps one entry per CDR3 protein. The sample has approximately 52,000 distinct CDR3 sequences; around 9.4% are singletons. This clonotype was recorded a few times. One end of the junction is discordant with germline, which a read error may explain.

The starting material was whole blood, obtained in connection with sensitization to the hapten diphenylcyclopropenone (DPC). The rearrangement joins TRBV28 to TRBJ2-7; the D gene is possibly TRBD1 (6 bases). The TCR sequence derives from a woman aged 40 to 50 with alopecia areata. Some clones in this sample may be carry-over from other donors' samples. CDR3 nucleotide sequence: TGTGCCAGCAGTGCCGGGACACCGCACTTC. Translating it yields CASSAGTPHF.